A selection of T cell receptor beta chains follows, all from one sample in a study of blood T cell repertoires in COVID-19. Clones were read by immunoSEQ multiplex PCR, and TCRdb kept only the in-frame ones, dropping some. In the table there are roughly 200,000 clones, 78% of which are singletons. The material sequenced was peripheral blood. The receptor source for this set is a woman of 80 years or more with active or convalescent COVID-19. The CDR3 runs from the conserved cysteine through the conserved F or W. D genes are given only for firm matches. Rows give clone size only sometimes, using once, few, many, or a class for an expanded clone.

clone_size j_call d_call v_call cdr3_aa cdr3_nt
many TRBJ2-3 - TRBV7-3 CASSFAGAPDTQYF TGTGCCAGCAGCTTTGCGGGGGCCCCAGATACGCAGTATTTT
few TRBJ1-5 - TRBV5-1 CASSPWAAENQPQHF TGCGCCAGCAGCCCCTGGGCAGCTGAGAATCAGCCCCAGCATTTT
- TRBJ1-2 - TRBV12-3/TRBV12-4 CASSSTLSGYTF TGTGCCAGCAGTTCGACTCTTTCCGGCTACACCTTC
- TRBJ2-7 - TRBV12-3/TRBV12-4 CASSSGVLYEQYF TGTGCCAGCAGCTCCGGGGTTCTCTACGAGCAGTACTTC
few TRBJ1-2 - TRBV6-5 CASSFQAEDRYTF TGTGCCAGCAGTTTTCAGGCGGAGGATCGCTACACCTTC
- TRBJ2-3 TRBD2 TRBV4-2 CASSQDLRTGGEDTQYF TGTGCCAGCAGCCAAGATCTTCGAACGGGGGGGGAGGATACGCAGTATTTT
- TRBJ2-3 - TRBV18 CASSLGRADTQYF TGTGCCAGCTCACTCGGTCGAGCAGATACGCAGTATTTT
few TRBJ1-2 TRBD1 TRBV6-6 CASSQTGGGGYTF TGTGCCAGCAGTCAGACAGGGGGGGGTGGCTACACCTTC
- TRBJ1-5 - TRBV6-2/TRBV6-3 CASSYHTGNQPQHF TGTGCCAGCAGTTACCACACAGGGAATCAGCCCCAGCATTTT
once TRBJ1-1 - TRBV7-2 CASSSLTGYTEAFF TGTGCCAGCAGCTCCTTAACAGGGTACACTGAAGCTTTCTTT
many TRBJ2-1 TRBD1 TRBV18 CASSTPGQGVRSSYNEQFF TGTGCCAGCTCAACTCCGGGACAGGGGGTTCGAAGCTCCTACAATGAGCAGTTCTTC
- TRBJ2-2 - TRBV12-5 CASGRGGKTGELFF TGTGCTAGTGGTCGGGGCGGGAAGACCGGGGAGCTGTTTTTT
- TRBJ2-2 - TRBV19 CASSIAGNSNTGELFF TGTGCCAGTAGTATTGCCGGGAATTCAAACACCGGGGAGCTGTTTTTT
- TRBJ2-1 - TRBV21-1 CASSKARLAGFVYEQFF TGTGCCAGCAGCAAAGCGCGGCTAGCGGGGTTTGTGTATGAGCAGTTCTTC
- TRBJ2-5 - TRBV28 CASSFTPGEETQYF TGTGCCAGCAGTTTCACCCCAGGGGAAGAGACCCAGTACTTC
- TRBJ2-3 TRBD2 TRBV5-1 CASSKGLAGGSTDTQYF TGCGCCAGCAGCAAAGGACTAGCGGGGGGAAGCACAGATACGCAGTATTTT
- TRBJ2-3 TRBD2 TRBV10-3 CAINLGTSGDTQYF TGTGCCATCAACCTCGGGACTAGCGGGGATACGCAGTATTTT
- TRBJ1-2 - TRBV9 CASSVEAGRSNYGYTF TGTGCCAGCAGCGTAGAAGCGGGGCGTTCTAACTATGGCTACACCTTC
- TRBJ2-1 - TRBV27 CASSFLDTTYNEQFF TGTGCCAGCAGTTTTTTGGACACCACCTACAATGAGCAGTTCTTC
- TRBJ1-6 - TRBV14 CASRLQGSTWSPLHF TGTGCCAGCAGGCTCCAGGGGAGTACGTGGTCACCCCTCCACTTT
few TRBJ2-7 TRBD1 TRBV28 CASSLPLDRVTYEQYF TGTGCCAGCAGTTTACCTCTGGACAGGGTTACGTACGAGCAGTACTTC
- TRBJ1-5 TRBD1 TRBV10-3 CATTGVGNQPQHF TGTGCCACGACAGGGGTGGGGAATCAGCCCCAGCATTTT
- TRBJ1-2 - TRBV6-5 CASRRSSEGYTF TGTGCCAGCAGAAGATCATCGGAGGGCTACACCTTC
- TRBJ1-3 - TRBV28 CASSSTGRVDGNTIYF TGTGCCAGCAGTTCCACAGGTCGTGTGGATGGAAACACCATATATTTT
once TRBJ2-2 TRBD1 TRBV24-1 CATSDPGTGNNGELFF TGTGCCACCAGTGATCCCGGGACAGGGAATAACGGGGAGCTGTTTTTT
few TRBJ2-7 - TRBV7-6 CASSKTQVYEQYF TGTGCCAGCAGCAAAACGCAGGTCTACGAGCAGTACTTC
- TRBJ2-3 - TRBV7-8 CASSLALVDDTQYF TGTGCCAGCAGCTTAGCGTTGGTAGATGATACGCAGTATTTT
once TRBJ2-5 TRBD1 TRBV6-5 CASSYGTGGLETQYF TGTGCCAGCAGTTACGGGACAGGGGGTCTTGAGACCCAGTACTTC
- TRBJ1-2 TRBD1 TRBV28 CASERQGDTYTF TGTGCCAGCGAGAGACAGGGGGACACTTACACCTTC
- TRBJ1-1 TRBD1 TRBV2 CASREQGTNTEAFF TGTGCCAGCAGAGAACAGGGGACGAACACTGAAGCTTTCTTT
once TRBJ2-5 - TRBV19 CASSIGRGPQQTQYF TGTGCCAGTAGTATCGGGCGGGGGCCTCAACAGACCCAGTACTTC
- TRBJ1-4 - TRBV5-5 CASVEFATNEKLFF TGTGCCAGCGTGGAGTTCGCAACTAATGAAAAACTGTTTTTT
- TRBJ2-7 TRBD1 TRBV19 CASSIENLRTGGNEQYF TGTGCCAGTAGTATAGAGAACCTCCGGACAGGGGGCAACGAGCAGTACTTC
once TRBJ1-5 - TRBV19 CASTYTGLGQPQHF TGTGCCAGTACCTATACAGGTCTCGGGCAGCCCCAGCATTTT
- TRBJ1-4 - TRBV19 CASSTAAVATNEKLFF TGTGCCAGTAGTACCGCTGCGGTTGCAACTAATGAAAAACTGTTTTTT
few TRBJ2-1 TRBD2 TRBV19 CASSREGRNEQFF TGTGCCAGTAGTCGGGAGGGTCGCAATGAGCAGTTCTTC
- TRBJ1-2 - TRBV7-9 CASSFSGLTNYGYTF TGTGCCAGCAGCTTCTCTGGACTGACTAACTATGGCTACACCTTC
- TRBJ2-7 - TRBV27 CASKLQRGTYEQYF TGTGCCAGCAAACTGCAGAGGGGGACCTACGAGCAGTACTTC
- TRBJ2-6 - TRBV2 CASSRTGPLSGANVLTF TGTGCCAGCAGTAGAACAGGGCCCCTATCCGGGGCCAACGTCCTGACTTTC